These 18 T cell receptor beta chains were all obtained from the same sample, sequenced in a study of early T cells in non-severe SARS-CoV-2 infection. One entry per CDR3 protein results from TCRdb running MiXCR on the 5' RACE reads. The sample carries tens of thousands of distinct CDR3 sequences, 9% to 15% recorded once. Sequenced sample: whole blood. Receptors were obtained from an adult who was a healthcare worker with PCR-confirmed SARS-CoV-2 infection or an uninfected control (not recorded which).

This clonotype was detected many times. This chain connects TRBV6-2 or TRBV6-3 to TRBJ2-7, with 11 bases lining up with TRBD2. The CDR3 sequence is 16 residues long. Germline CDR1 is MNHEY and CDR2 is SVGEGT. V lost 5 bases to trimming and J lost 0 bases; unmatched junction nucleotides: 6. CDR3 in amino acids: CASSPRLAGSSYEQYF. Written as DNA, the CDR3 is TGTGCCAGCAGTCCGAGACTAGCGGGGAGCTCCTACGAGCAGTACTTC.

This clonotype occurred many times. The V call is TRBV20-1, the J call TRBJ1-3; D perhaps matches TRBD1 (5 bases). Looked up from germline, CDR1 is DFQATT and CDR2 is SNEGSKA (reference sequence). The V end lost 5 bases, the J end lost 0 bases, and 11 bases lay between the germline ends. The CDR3 sequence is 14 residues long. CDR3 coding DNA: TGCAGTGCTTTACGACAGCTCTCTGGAAACACCATATATTTT. Its translation: CSALRQLSGNTIYF.

The V and J genes are TRBV12-3 or TRBV12-4 and TRBJ1-6; D not certain. The CDR3 spans 13 residues. Trimming shortened V by 6 bases and J by 6 bases, and 9 bases separated the two germline ends. The CDR3 loop reads CASSPDANSPLHF. In DNA form, the CDR3 reads TGTGCCAGCAGCCCTGACGCTAATTCACCCCTCCACTTT.

This clonotype was detected only a few times. V usage is TRBV29-1 and J usage is TRBJ2-5; no reliable D call. This CDR3 has 12 amino acids. Trimming cost V 8 bases and J 2 bases, with 12 bases left between them. Per the germline V gene, CDR1 is SQVTM and CDR2 is ANQGSEA. The CDR3 sequence: CSFVGIQETQYF. In nucleotides, the CDR3 is TGCAGCTTCGTAGGGATACAAGAGACCCAGTACTTC.

V gene TRBV28 combines with J gene TRBJ2-7; 7 bases fit TRBD2. The CDR3 extends over 15 amino acids. The germline V gene encodes CDR1 MDHEN and CDR2 SYDVKM. Losses at the gene ends were 5 bases for V and 1 base for J; bases not matched to a gene: 8. The CDR3 coding sequence is TGTGCCAGCAGTCGCGGCTCCGGGGGGTCCTACGAGCAGTACTTC. It encodes CASSRGSGGSYEQYF.

In the case of this clonotype: One junction end disagrees with the germline gene, perhaps due to a read error. The chain employs TRBV28 and TRBJ1-6, with no clear D. The CDR3 is 14 amino acids. Germline assignment: CDR1 MDHEN and CDR2 SYDVKM. The CDR3 DNA follows: TGTGCCAGCAGTTTACCTAGGGAGGATTCACCCATCCACTTT. Translated, it gives CASSLPREDSPIHF.

This clonotype showed up just a few times. The rearrangement joins TRBV2 to TRBJ1-1; TRBD1 might be the D (5 bases). Trimming pared 5 bases from V and 0 bases from J, leaving 7 bases between. Germline CDR1 SNHLY, CDR2 FYNNEI. The CDR3 has 13 residues. The CDR3 reads CASSMTVNTEAFF. DNA for the CDR3: TGTGCCAGCAGTATGACAGTGAACACTGAAGCTTTCTTT.

This clonotype was observed many times. The chain uses TRBV5-4 and TRBJ1-3; TRBD1 agrees at 9 bases. V was clipped by 4 bases and J by 2 bases; unmatched bases: 7. Germline CDR1 and CDR2: SGHNT and YYREEE (reference sequence). The CDR3 contains 16 residues. This CDR3 reads CASSLTGGAPGNTIYF. CDR3 nucleotides: TGTGCCAGCAGCCTTACAGGGGGCGCGCCTGGAAACACCATATATTTT.

This rearrangement joins TRBV7-9 to TRBJ1-4, with D possibly TRBD1 on 5 matching bases. Trimming cost V 4 bases and J 8 bases, with 5 bases left between them. CDR3 length equals 11 residues. Per germline, CDR1 SEHNR and CDR2 FQNEAQ (reference sequence). CDR3 nucleotides: TGTGCCAGCAGCTCAGGGGAAAAACTGTTTTTT. Translated, it gives CASSSGEKLFF.

In its sample, this clonotype was seen a few times. The chain is built from TRBV6-1 and TRBJ2-7; D is possibly TRBD1 (5 bases). Deletions cut 2 bases from V and 2 bases from J, with 10 bases between. The CDR3 runs 14 residues. Germline assignment: CDR1 MNHNS and CDR2 SASEGT. CDR3 protein: CASSERQYPYEQYF. In DNA, the CDR3 is TGTGCCAGCAGTGAAAGACAGTACCCCTACGAGCAGTACTTC.

In regard to this clonotype: A read error may produce the germline difference seen at one junction end. The V and J genes are TRBV3-1 and TRBJ2-1; D might be TRBD2 (5 bases). This CDR3 is 15 amino acids long. Germline CDR1 is LGHDT and CDR2 is YNNKEL (reference sequence). CDR3 in amino acids: CASTSLGGRYKEQFF. As DNA, the CDR3 is TGTGCCAGCACCTCCTTGGGCGGGCGATACAAGGAGCAGTTCTTC.

The rearrangement uses TRBV4-2 and TRBJ1-2, with D possibly TRBD1 on 5 matching bases. This CDR3 region has 14 residues. Trimming cost V 1 base and J 4 bases, with 10 bases left between them. The germline V gene has CDR1 LGHNA and CDR2 YNFKEQ. CDR3 protein: CASSQGGVAYGYTF. The CDR3 DNA follows: TGTGCCAGCAGCCAAGGAGGGGTTGCCTATGGCTACACCTTC.

The J gene is TRBJ2-1, the V gene TRBV11-2; D is possibly TRBD2 (6 bases). The CDR3 has 13 amino acids. Germline assignment: CDR1 SGHAT and CDR2 FQNNGV. V was shortened by 4 bases and J by 4 bases, with 8 bases between the two germline ends. Here the CDR3 DNA reads TGTGCCAGCAGCTCGACTAGGTACAATGAGCAGTTCTTC. Translating it yields CASSSTRYNEQFF.

This clonotype was detected only a few times. V gene TRBV29-1 combines with J gene TRBJ2-1, with 12 bases lining up with TRBD2. CDR1 and CDR2 (germline): SQVTM, ANQGSEA. CDR3 size: 15 residues. J was trimmed by 4 bases and V by 7 bases; bases with no gene match: 8. CDR3 sequence (DNA): TGCAGCGCCTATGCCGGGACTAGCGGGTACAATGAGCAGTTCTTC. Protein: CSAYAGTSGYNEQFF.

Of note for this clonotype: A much larger clone differs by one base, so this may be a read error. The chain employs TRBV5-1 and TRBJ2-1; possible D gene TRBD2, 5 bases. The CDR3 totals 13 residues. Germline CDR1 and CDR2: SGHRS and YFSETQ. V was trimmed by 0 bases and J by 10 bases, leaving 11 bases between them. As DNA, the CDR3 is TGCGCCAGCAGCTTGGAGGTGCGGGCGGAGCAGTTCTTC. It encodes CASSLEVRAEQFF.

This clonotype was counted a few times. The chain recombines TRBV20-1 with TRBJ2-3; 13 bases map to TRBD2. From germline, CDR1 is DFQATT and CDR2 SNEGSKA (reference sequence). The CDR3 spans 13 residues. Trimming at V came to 6 bases and at J to 5 bases, leaving 2 bases not matched to a gene. The CDR3 here is CSARLAGGDTQYF. CDR3 DNA sequence: TGCAGTGCCCGACTAGCGGGAGGAGATACGCAGTATTTT.

This clonotype has only a few counts. The genes are TRBV13 and TRBJ2-1; 8 bases line up with TRBD2. This CDR3 has 15 residues. V shed 3 bases, J shed 4 bases, and the junction held 5 bases outside the gene matches. Looked up from germline, CDR1 is PRHDT and CDR2 is FYEKMQ (reference sequence). CDR3 region: CASSFAVAGYNEQFF. The CDR3 DNA reads as TGTGCCAGCAGCTTCGCGGTAGCGGGGTACAATGAGCAGTTCTTC.

In this sample, this clonotype turned up a few times. The genes are TRBV19 and TRBJ2-6; D ambiguous. The CDR3 loop spans 16 amino acids. Germline lookup yields CDR1 LNHDA and CDR2 SQIVND (reference sequence). V shed 7 bases and J shed 0 bases, with 13 bases lying between them. The CDR3 sequence: CASTRRSASGANVLTF. DNA for the CDR3: TGTGCCAGTACCCGAAGGTCCGCCTCTGGGGCCAACGTCCTGACTTTC.